In this sample, the clone carrying this T cell receptor (beta chain) turned up a few times. Using its own MiXCR run on the 5' RACE reads, TCRdb lists one record per CDR3 protein. The table records nearly 55,000 distinct CDR3 sequences, around 24% of them present only once. The sequenced sample was tumor-infiltrating naive CD4+ T cells sorted from the breast tumor. Specified subset: naive CD4+ T cells, CD4+CD45RA+CD25-. The sequence came from a female donor with breast cancer.

As DNA, the CDR3 is TGTGCCAGCCGTAGAGGGCCTCAGGGGGGGGCCAACGTCCTGACTTTC. It codes for CASRRGPQGGANVLTF. The chain couples TRBV12-3 or TRBV12-4 to TRBJ2-6, with D perhaps matching TRBD1 (6 bases). The CDR3 spans 16 residues. Trimming stripped 8 bases from V and 4 bases from J, with 18 bases between.